This T cell receptor (beta chain) was captured by sequencing in a study of metastatic and nonmetastatic thyroid tumors. Study context: Peripheral blood and tumor or nodule samples from malignant and benign thyroid patients were compared.

Study findings and constraints: Significantly higher TCR beta diversity was reportedly seen in malignant thyroid tumors than benign nodules, in blood and tumor.

The ends lost 4 bases at V and 2 bases at J; junction bases unmatched: 4. CDR3 size: 15 residues. Germline CDR1 is MNHEY and CDR2 is SVGAGI. As concerns this clone: Its matching antigen is unknown.

The entire patient cohort was treatment-naive prior to thyroid surgery. Methods used by the authors: The study built a papillary thyroid cancer distant-metastasis classifier from CDR3 differences across clinicopathological groups. TCRdb re-clonotyped the PCR reads via MiXCR. These V and J calls derive from TCRdb rather than the authors' analysis. The table includes about 38,000 clones, around half detected once. The receptor was isolated from a male donor with papillary thyroid cancer or a benign thyroid nodule (not recorded which). Some clones in this sample may be carry-over from other donors' samples. The rearrangement joins TRBV6-5 to TRBJ2-1, with 8 bases identical to TRBD2. The specimen was tumor tissue. The CDR3 sequence is CASSWKAGAYNEQFF. The CDR3 bases are TGTGCCAGCAGTTGGAAAGCGGGAGCCTACAATGAGCAGTTCTTC.